These 28 T cell receptor beta chains were sequenced from one sample in a study of shared clonotypes between healthy human individuals. Assay used: immunoSEQ multiplex PCR; TCRdb lists only in-frame clones, some missing. The sample carries 2 million to 2.5 million clones, under 95% recorded once. The sample comprised naive CD4+ T cells from PBMCs. Stated subset: CD45RA+ positively selected. All receptors derive from a young man in good health. Some clones in this sample may be carry-over from other donors' samples.

The chain links TRBV4-3 to TRBJ2-5, with TRBD2 identical over 9 bases. CDR1 and CDR2 (germline): LGHNA, YSLEER. The junction had 16 bases not matched to a gene; V was cut back by 3 bases and J by 5 bases. CDR3 length: 18 amino acids. This CDR3 reads CASSHIALAGTGRETQYF. The CDR3 nucleotides read TGCGCCAGCAGCCATATTGCGCTAGCGGGGACGGGGCGGGAGACCCAGTACTTC.

J is TRBJ2-5 and V is TRBV11-2; the match to TRBD1 covers 9 bases. After removal of 1 base from V and 4 bases from J, the junction contained 7 bases not matched to a gene. Germline V gene lookup returns CDR1 SGHAT and CDR2 FQNNGV. The CDR3 is 16 amino acids. CDR3 bases: TGTGCCAGCAGCTTAGTTTTCACAGGGGGCGTAGAGACCCAGTACTTC. As protein: CASSLVFTGGVETQYF.

The chain uses TRBV19 and TRBJ1-1; possible D gene TRBD1, 6 bases. The CDR3 runs to 14 residues. Trimming removed 5 bases from V and 5 bases from J, with 15 bases in between. The germline gives CDR1 LNHDA, CDR2 SQIVND (reference sequence). CDR3 nucleotides: TGTGCCAGTAGTCCCCTGGGGGCTGGAACTGAAGCTTTCTTT. It translates to CASSPLGAGTEAFF.

The genes are TRBV29-1 and TRBJ2-1, with D unresolved. The CDR3 has 14 amino acids. Germline CDR1 and CDR2: SQVTM and ANQGSEA. Between the trimmed V and J ends, which lost 7 bases and 0 bases, there was a span of 13 bases. CDR3 nucleotide sequence: TGCAGCGCCGCTAGATCGGACTCCTACAATGAGCAGTTCTTC. Translated: CSAARSDSYNEQFF.

This clone was detected only a few times. The chain combines TRBV2 with TRBJ1-1; D might be TRBD1 (6 bases). This CDR3 is built from 15 residues. The germline V gene encodes CDR1 SNHLY and CDR2 FYNNEI. The ends were cut back, 8 bases at V and 2 bases at J, with 18 bases in the middle. CDR3 protein: CASGGGRVRNTEAFF. CDR3 DNA sequence: TGTGCCAGCGGGGGCGGGAGGGTGCGTAACACTGAAGCTTTCTTT.

The CDR3 DNA reads TGTGCAAGTCGCTTATCGCACAGGGTTCTGCAGAAACTGTTTTTT. This translates into CASRLSHRVLQKLFF. V usage is TRBV12-2 and J usage is TRBJ1-4; the table gives TRBD1 as D, unverified against the DNA. TRBV12-2 is classified as a pseudogene. The CDR3 runs to 15 residues.

The V gene is TRBV9, the J gene TRBJ1-3; D is ambiguous. The V gene lost 4 bases and the J gene lost 4 bases, with 12 bases spanning the gap. The germline V gene has CDR1 SGDLS and CDR2 YYNGEE. The CDR3 loop spans 14 amino acids. CDR3 amino acids: CASSPEVGGNTIYF. The CDR3 DNA follows: TGTGCCAGCAGCCCCGAGGTGGGGGGAAACACCATATATTTT.

The chain carries TRBV28 and TRBJ2-7; perhaps TRBD1 as D (6 bases). Looked up from germline, CDR1 is MDHEN and CDR2 is SYDVKM. V lost 2 bases, J lost 0 bases, and 11 bases lay in between. The CDR3 spans 15 residues. For the CDR3, the DNA is TGTGCCAGCAGTTTAACAGGGAAAATCTCCTACGAGCAGTACTTC. It yields the protein CASSLTGKISYEQYF.

V usage is TRBV28 and J usage is TRBJ1-2, with D unresolved. The V gene's germline CDR1 is MDHEN and CDR2 SYDVKM. This CDR3 has 12 residues. The germline V and J ends were trimmed by 10 bases and 8 bases, with 17 bases remaining between them. The CDR3 is CAITRMPGGYTF. DNA of the CDR3: TGTGCCATAACCAGGATGCCGGGGGGCTACACCTTC.

The V gene is TRBV7-2, the J gene TRBJ1-1; D not resolved. V dropped 0 bases and J dropped 4 bases, with 12 bases sitting between them. CDR1 and CDR2 from the germline V gene are SGHTA and FQGNSA. This CDR3 has 15 amino acids. The CDR3 DNA reads TGTGCCAGCAGCTTAGCTAGGATCCCCGTCACTGAAGCTTTCTTT. It is translated as CASSLARIPVTEAFF.

The CDR3 DNA follows: TGTGCCATCAGTGGTTATCGACCCAATCTCTCTGGGGCCAACGTCCTGACTTTC. It yields the protein CAISGYRPNLSGANVLTF. The chain employs TRBV10-3 and TRBJ2-6; D gene unclear. CDR1 is ENHRY, CDR2 SYGVKD, per germline. The CDR3 runs to 18 residues. The V gene lost 4 bases and the J gene lost 0 bases, with 16 bases spanning the gap.

V and J are TRBV7-9 and TRBJ2-1; D gene uncertain. CDR1 is SEHNR, CDR2 FQNEAQ, per germline (reference sequence). This CDR3 region has 14 residues. V was shortened by 5 bases and J by 9 bases, with 17 bases between the two germline ends. CDR3 sequence: CASSPVVKRVEQFF. The CDR3 DNA sequence: TGTGCCAGCAGCCCGGTTGTTAAAAGGGTTGAGCAGTTCTTC. The full variable domain, in which reference TRBV7-9 and TRBJ2-1 provide the parts outside the CDR3, is DTGVSQNPRHKITKRGQNVTFRCDPISEHNRLYWYRQTLGQGPEFLTYFQNEAQLEKSRLLSDRFSAERPKGSFSTLEIQRTEQGDSAMYLCASSPVVKRVEQFFGPGTRLTVL.

J is TRBJ2-3 and V is TRBV19; D gene unclear. This CDR3 region has 12 residues. Germline CDR1 LNHDA, CDR2 SQIVND (reference sequence). V lost 3 bases and J lost 6, with 7 bases in between. The CDR3 bases are TGTGCCAGTAGTATGGCCTACGATACGCAGTATTTT. Encoded protein: CASSMAYDTQYF.

The chain couples TRBV14 to TRBJ1-4; maybe TRBD1 (6 bases). The germline V and J ends were trimmed by 4 bases and 7 bases, with 16 bases remaining between them. The CDR3 totals 15 residues. CDR1 is SGHDN, CDR2 FVKESK, per germline. This CDR3 is CASSRLGGMGEKLFF. The CDR3 coding sequence is TGTGCCAGCAGCCGCTTAGGGGGGATGGGTGAAAAACTGTTTTTT.

As for this clone: At one end, the junction sequence differs from germline, possibly due to a read error. The chain is built from TRBV27 and TRBJ2-1; 11 bases agree with TRBD2. The CDR3 is made up of 15 amino acids. The germline CDR1 and CDR2 sequences are MNHEY and SMNVEV (reference sequence). As DNA, the CDR3 is TGTGCCAGCAATTTAGCGGGAGGGCCGTACAATGAGCAGTTCTTC. Protein sequence: CASNLAGGPYNEQFF.

CDR3 nucleotide sequence: TGTGCCAGCAGTTCTATACAGATTAACTACACCTTC. Protein sequence: CASSSIQINYTF. V and J are TRBV28 and TRBJ1-2; D is undetermined. V was clipped by 4 bases and J by 10 bases, with 13 bases between them. The CDR3 runs to 12 residues. Germline assignment: CDR1 MDHEN and CDR2 SYDVKM.

Worth noting for this clone: The identical CDR3 is also encoded by other nucleotide sequences in the sample. J is TRBJ2-5 and V is TRBV5-1; D is possibly TRBD1 or TRBD2 (5 bases each). CDR1 is SGHRS and CDR2 is YFSETQ in the germline V gene. The CDR3 totals 14 residues. The ends were cut back, 2 bases at V and 2 bases at J, with 10 bases in the middle. In DNA, the CDR3 is TGCGCCAGCAGCTTCGGGACGAGACAAGAGACCCAGTACTTC. Its protein product is CASSFGTRQETQYF.

This chain uses TRBV7-2 with TRBJ2-7; maybe TRBD2 (5 bases). The CDR3 consists of 14 residues. The germline gives CDR1 SGHTA, CDR2 FQGNSA. The ends were cut back, 3 bases at V and 2 bases at J, with 11 bases in the middle. CDR3 in DNA: TGTGCCAGCAGCTTTACGCGGGCAACCTACGAGCAGTACTTC. Translation: CASSFTRATYEQYF.

V gene TRBV5-8 combines with J gene TRBJ1-5; D gene unclear. This CDR3 contains 14 residues. Germline CDR1 reads SGHTS; CDR2 reads YDEGEE. The ends were cut back, 1 base at V and 2 bases at J, with 7 bases in the middle. The CDR3 DNA follows: TGTGCCAGCAGCTTGAGGTCAGGCAATCAGCCCCAGCATTTT. Its protein is CASSLRSGNQPQHF.

The chain has TRBV5-1 and TRBJ2-5; D tentatively reads TRBD1 or TRBD2 (5 bases each). V was pared by 2 bases and J by 1 base, with 9 bases between. The length of the CDR3 is 14 residues. The germline V gene has CDR1 SGHRS and CDR2 YFSETQ. The CDR3 nucleotides read TGCGCCAGCAGCTTAATTGGGACCCAAGAGACCCAGTACTTC. Protein product: CASSLIGTQETQYF.

The CDR3 nucleotides are TGTGCCTGGGCAGGGGAGGGACAGCCCCAGCATTTT. Translating it yields CAWAGEGQPQHF. The rearrangement links TRBV30 to TRBJ1-5; D is perhaps TRBD1 (6 bases). CDR1 GTSNPN and CDR2 SVGIG come from the germline V gene (reference sequence). This CDR3 spans 12 amino acids. V was shortened by 5 bases and J by 7 bases, with 12 bases between the two germline ends.

For this clone: Other DNA sequences from this sample encode an identical CDR3 as well. The V call is TRBV28, the J call TRBJ1-4; D not resolved. CDR1 and CDR2 (germline): MDHEN, SYDVKM. V lost 2 bases and J lost 8, with 12 bases in between. The CDR3 length is 14 residues. The CDR3 reads CASSLGGSSEKLFF. In DNA, the CDR3 is TGTGCCAGCAGTTTAGGCGGAAGTAGCGAAAAACTGTTTTTT.

The rearrangement links TRBV2 to TRBJ1-5; tentatively, D is TRBD1 (5 bases). This CDR3 region has 15 residues. Germline loops: CDR1 SNHLY, CDR2 FYNNEI. V lost 6 bases, J lost 0 bases, and 12 bases lay in between. CDR3 residues: CASRNLQDSNQPQHF. As DNA, the CDR3 is TGTGCCAGCAGGAACCTACAGGATAGCAATCAGCCCCAGCATTTT.

This chain joins TRBV9 and TRBJ2-7, with TRBD2 matching over 10 bases. Trimming cost V 4 bases and J 5 bases; bases outside gene matches: 9. The V gene's germline CDR1 is SGDLS and CDR2 YYNGEE. The CDR3 runs 15 residues. DNA for the CDR3: TGTGCCAGCAGCCTCCGATCTGGACTAGCGGACGAGCAGTACTTC. It translates to CASSLRSGLADEQYF.

The chain links TRBV7-2 to TRBJ1-6; no reliable D call. Germline V gene lookup returns CDR1 SGHTA and CDR2 FQGNSA. The V and J ends lost 5 bases and 7 bases respectively, with 9 bases between them. This CDR3 comprises 13 residues. The CDR3 reads CASSLRTNSPLHF. The CDR3 bases are TGTGCCAGCAGCCTACGGACCAATTCACCCCTCCACTTT. The whole variable domain, remainder taken from reference TRBV7-2 and TRBJ1-6, is GAGVSQSPSNKVTEKGKDVELRCDPISGHTALYWYRQSLGQGLEFLIYFQGNSAPDKSGLPSDRFSAERTGGSVSTLTIQRTQQEDSAVYLCASSLRTNSPLHFGNGTRLTVT.

This clone was detected only once. The chain is built from TRBV6-6 and TRBJ2-5, with D maybe TRBD1 (5 bases). V was shortened by 2 bases and J by 5 bases, with 6 bases between the two germline ends. CDR1 and CDR2 from the germline V gene are MNHNY and SVGAGI (reference sequence). The CDR3 consists of 12 residues. The CDR3 sequence: CASSYGAETQYF. In DNA form, the CDR3 reads TGTGCCAGCAGTTACGGGGCTGAGACCCAGTACTTC.

For this clone: The same CDR3 arises from other DNA sequences in this sample as well. The chain carries TRBV5-1 and TRBJ1-1, with D maybe TRBD1 (5 bases). This CDR3 has 13 amino acids. CDR1 and CDR2 (germline): SGHRS, YFSETQ. Trimming pared 4 bases from V and 1 base from J, leaving 8 bases between. In nucleotides, the CDR3 is TGCGCCAGCAGCGCTCAGGGGAACACTGAAGCTTTCTTT. Translating it yields CASSAQGNTEAFF.

The chain links TRBV9 to TRBJ2-7; no clear D. Germline assignment: CDR1 SGDLS and CDR2 YYNGEE. V lost 3 bases to trimming and J lost 5 bases, with 15 bases between them. CDR3 size: 14 residues. The CDR3 DNA follows: TGTGCCAGCAGCGAGGCTCCGTTTTCCGACGAGCAGTACTTC. Its translation: CASSEAPFSDEQYF.